The 27 T cell receptor beta chains below come from one sample, sequenced in a study of Graves' ophthalmopathy and Graves' hyperthyroidism (dated 2018 in TCRdb). Sequenced on an Illumina HiSeq 2000. For repertoire sequencing, TCR beta CDR3 regions were amplified from RNA transcripts. The first round of RT-PCR was done with HTBI primers and the Qiagen OneStep RT-PCR kit, and was followed by a second round of multiplex PCR, then size selection and purification. The public reads were reprocessed in TCRdb via fastp at Q25 and MiXCR, keeping in-frame beta chains. Entries that share a CDR3 protein sequence are merged under the most common genes and DNA. Recorded for this sample are 170,000 or so distinct CDR3 sequences; approximately 40% of them occurred a single time. The biggest ten clones account for around 5.8% of the sample. The sequenced sample was peripheral blood. The receptors were gathered from a woman between 35 and 50 years old with Graves' ophthalmopathy. Donor details come from another sample of the same person, matched by shared clones.

The CDR3 spells CASSHNRVPNYGYTF. In DNA, the CDR3 is TGTGCCAGCAGTCACAACAGGGTTCCTAACTATGGCTACACCTTC. The rearrangement links TRBV6-2 or TRBV6-3 to TRBJ1-2, with D perhaps matching TRBD1 (6 bases). There are 15 residues in the CDR3. Trimming left V 5 bases short and J 0 bases short, with 13 bases between. The germline V gene has CDR1 MNHEY and CDR2 SVGEGT.

The chain joins TRBV6-5 to TRBJ2-7; D is undetermined. Trimming removed 4 bases at V and 5 bases at J, with 18 bases between. This CDR3 has 15 residues. The germline CDR1 and CDR2 sequences are MNHEY and SVGAGI. CDR3 in amino acids: CASSFGVPDLDEQYF. The CDR3, as DNA: TGTGCCAGCAGTTTTGGGGTCCCCGATTTGGACGAGCAGTACTTC.

The chain links TRBV6-5 to TRBJ1-2, with TRBD1 identical over 9 bases. After removal of 2 bases from V and 1 base from J, the junction contained 2 bases not matched to a gene. This CDR3 is built from 15 residues. Germline values: CDR1 MNHEY, CDR2 SVGAGI. In nucleotides, the CDR3 is TGTGCCAGCAGTTACCGGGACAGGGATAACTATGGCTACACCTTC. The encoded protein is CASSYRDRDNYGYTF.

This clonotype was recorded many times. V and J are TRBV27 and TRBJ2-7; D unresolved. CDR1 is MNHEY and CDR2 is SMNVEV in the germline V gene (reference sequence). Trimming pared 3 bases from V and 0 bases from J, leaving 12 bases between. The CDR3 is 15 amino acids. Here the CDR3 reads CASSFFIGSSYEQYF. DNA of the CDR3: TGTGCCAGCAGTTTTTTTATCGGGTCCTCCTACGAGCAGTACTTC.

This clonotype showed up many times. The V and J genes are TRBV5-1 and TRBJ2-7, with TRBD2 identical over 14 bases. The germline V gene encodes CDR1 SGHRS and CDR2 YFSETQ. Unmatched junction bases numbered 3, after V lost 4 bases and J lost 3 bases. There are 15 residues in the CDR3. The CDR3 DNA reads as TGCGCCAGCAGCCCGGGACTAGCGGGAGTCTACGAGCAGTACTTC. Amino acid sequence: CASSPGLAGVYEQYF.

This clonotype was seen many times. This may arise from a read error, as a much more abundant clone is one base away. The chain recombines TRBV6-1 with TRBJ1-2, with D hard to call. Germline lookup yields CDR1 MNHNS and CDR2 SASEGT. V shed 7 bases and J shed 8 bases, with 23 bases lying between them. This CDR3 has 15 residues. CDR3 residues: CASTSLVRGVGGYTF. CDR3 nucleotide sequence: TGTGCCAGCACGTCTTTAGTTCGCGGAGTCGGCGGCTACACCTTC.

This chain connects TRBV14 to TRBJ2-4; 9 bases align to TRBD1. V trimming: 4 bases; J trimming: 13 bases; junction bases outside the gene matches: 14. CDR1 is SGHDN and CDR2 is FVKESK in the germline V gene. The CDR3 spans 15 residues. The CDR3 region has the DNA TGTGCCAGCAGCCTTCGGGGACAGGGTATCACGGCCCAGTACTTC. It translates to CASSLRGQGITAQYF.

This clonotype was recorded at least ten times. This chain links TRBV3-1 with TRBJ1-1, with 7 bases lining up with TRBD1. This CDR3 comprises 15 residues. Per germline, CDR1 LGHDT and CDR2 YNNKEL (reference sequence). The trim removed 1 base at V and 2 bases at J, leaving 4 bases unmatched. CDR3: CASSQGGTANTEAFF. The CDR3 DNA follows: TGTGCCAGCAGCCAAGGTGGGACAGCCAACACTGAAGCTTTCTTT.

This chain uses TRBV7-4 with TRBJ1-2; a possible D gene is TRBD1 (5 bases). V lost 5 bases and J lost 1, with 17 bases in between. Germline CDR1 reads SGHVT; CDR2 reads SQSDAQ. The CDR3 consists of 16 residues. The CDR3 loop is CASSPGMGEDNYGYTF. CDR3 sequence (DNA): TGTGCCAGCAGCCCCGGGATGGGGGAGGATAACTATGGCTACACCTTC.

This clonotype was counted between two and nine times. V gene TRBV6-1 combines with J gene TRBJ2-2; possible D gene TRBD1, 5 bases. The CDR3 spans 15 residues. The germline CDR1 and CDR2 sequences are MNHNS and SASEGT. The V gene lost 4 bases and the J gene lost 0 bases, with 9 bases spanning the gap. This CDR3 is CASSVQGANTGELFF. The CDR3, as DNA: TGTGCCAGCAGTGTGCAGGGCGCGAACACCGGGGAGCTGTTTTTT.

This clonotype was observed many times. This sequence joins TRBV29-1 and TRBJ2-5, with no clear D. CDR1 SQVTM and CDR2 ANQGSEA come from the germline V gene. The CDR3 totals 14 residues. The V end lost 3 bases, the J end lost 1 base, and 12 bases lay between the germline ends. This CDR3 reads CSVDPGYGQETQYF. The CDR3 DNA sequence: TGCAGCGTTGATCCGGGCTATGGCCAAGAGACCCAGTACTTC.

This clonotype showed up many times. The chain is built from TRBV28 and TRBJ2-2; D call uncertain. The germline CDR1 and CDR2 sequences are MDHEN and SYDVKM. CDR3 size: 14 residues. V gave up 6 bases and J gave up 2 bases, with 10 bases separating them. CDR3 amino acids: CASRGQLNTGELFF. The CDR3 DNA sequence: TGTGCCAGCAGGGGCCAGCTAAACACCGGGGAGCTGTTTTTT.

This clonotype was detected many times. V and J are TRBV29-1 and TRBJ2-5; 11 bases are shared with TRBD1. Per germline, CDR1 SQVTM and CDR2 ANQGSEA. CDR3 length equals 14 residues. V was clipped by 6 bases and J by 5 bases; unmatched bases: 8. CDR3 in amino acids: CSVPGTGGGETQYF. As DNA, the CDR3 is TGCAGCGTACCAGGGACAGGGGGTGGGGAGACCCAGTACTTC. Combining the CDR3 with reference TRBV29-1 and TRBJ2-5 gives the whole variable domain SAVISQKPSRDICQRGTSLTIQCQVDSQVTMMFWYRQQPGQSLTLIATANQGSEATYESGFVIDKFPISRPNLTFSTLTVSNMSPEDSSIYLCSVPGTGGGETQYFGPGTRLLVL.

This clonotype was counted at least ten times. The chain recombines TRBV6-5 with TRBJ1-2, with 7 positions matching TRBD1. The CDR3 has 11 amino acids. Germline-derived CDR1 and CDR2 are MNHEY and SVGAGI. V gave up 5 bases and J gave up 6 bases; unmatched junction bases: 0. CDR3 DNA sequence: TGTGCCAGCAGTACAGGGGATGGCTACACCTTC. Translated: CASSTGDGYTF.

The rearrangement joins TRBV28 to TRBJ1-1; D gene ambiguous. The germline gives CDR1 MDHEN, CDR2 SYDVKM. This CDR3 is 11 amino acids long. Trimming removed 4 bases from V and 11 bases from J, with 11 bases in between. The CDR3 is CASSSSGRAFF. CDR3 coding DNA: TGTGCCAGCAGTTCCTCCGGAAGGGCTTTCTTT.

The chain employs TRBV20-1 and TRBJ1-5, with D hard to call. V was pared by 2 bases and J by 5 bases, with 16 bases between. CDR1 is DFQATT, CDR2 SNEGSKA, per germline (reference sequence). This CDR3 has 15 amino acids. CDR3 nucleotide sequence: TGCAGTGCTAGATACGGAGAGGGAAGGTATCAGCCCCAGCATTTT. Protein product: CSARYGEGRYQPQHF.

This clonotype has at least ten counts. The chain has TRBV30 and TRBJ1-1; maybe TRBD1 (5 bases). This CDR3 has 14 residues. The V and J ends lost 3 bases and 1 base respectively, with 12 bases between them. CDR1 is GTSNPN, CDR2 SVGIG, per germline (reference sequence). The CDR3 nucleotides are TGTGCCTGGAGAGGGGAGGCGAAGAACACTGAAGCTTTCTTT. Residues: CAWRGEAKNTEAFF. Based on the CDR3 plus reference TRBV30 and TRBJ1-1, the full variable domain is SQTIHQWPATLVQPVGSPLSLECTVEGTSNPNLYWYRQAAGRGLQLLFYSVGIGQISSEVPQNLSASRPQDRQFILSSKKLLLSDSGFYLCAWRGEAKNTEAFFGQGTRLTVV.

The chain joins TRBV5-1 to TRBJ1-5, with D tentatively TRBD1 (5 bases). The CDR3 length is 16 residues. Looked up from germline, CDR1 is SGHRS and CDR2 is YFSETQ. The V end was cut by 8 bases, the J end by 1 base, with 19 bases between. In DNA, the CDR3 is TGCGCCAGTTCTGAAGGGGCCTCGGTGAGCAATCAGCCCCAGCATTTT. This sequence encodes CASSEGASVSNQPQHF.

This clonotype was seen repeatedly, ten times or more. The V gene is TRBV6-4, the J gene TRBJ1-1; D gene unclear. Germline loops: CDR1 MRHNA, CDR2 SNTAGT. CDR3 length: 14 residues. V was cut by 6 bases and J by 1 base, with 12 bases left in between. The CDR3 sequence: CASRGGGWNTEAFF. The CDR3 coding sequence is TGTGCCAGCAGAGGTGGTGGATGGAACACTGAAGCTTTCTTT.

This clonotype came up many times. The chain joins TRBV5-1 to TRBJ1-2; perhaps TRBD1 as D (6 bases). Trimming stripped 2 bases from V and 6 bases from J, with 14 bases between. Germline CDR1 reads SGHRS; CDR2 reads YFSETQ. CDR3 length equals 14 residues. The CDR3: CASSFMDSRDGYTF. The CDR3 DNA reads as TGCGCCAGCAGCTTTATGGACAGCCGGGATGGCTACACCTTC.

This clonotype was found many times. This chain connects TRBV27 to TRBJ1-5; D not certain. V lost 1 base, J lost 2 bases, and 6 bases lay in between. This CDR3 has 14 amino acids. Germline CDR1 and CDR2: MNHEY and SMNVEV (reference sequence). CDR3 amino acids: CASSLWGGNQPQHF. DNA of the CDR3: TGTGCCAGCAGTTTATGGGGTGGCAATCAGCCCCAGCATTTT.

This clonotype was seen ten or more times. The gene calls are TRBV7-8 and TRBJ1-6; D ambiguous. V was shortened by 6 bases and J by 14 bases, with 11 bases between the two germline ends. The CDR3 spans 11 residues. Germline V CDR1 and CDR2: SGHVS, FQNEAQ. The CDR3 DNA is TGTGCCAGCAGTAGGACGGGATCCCTCCACTTT. Protein: CASSRTGSLHF.

This clonotype was counted at least ten times. V and J are TRBV12-3 or TRBV12-4 and TRBJ2-5; D remains ambiguous. The CDR3 is made up of 13 amino acids. V lost 1 base to trimming and J lost 5 bases, with 8 bases between them. The CDR3 reads CASSLEGGETQYF. The DNA for the CDR3 is TGTGCCAGCAGTTTAGAAGGTGGGGAGACCCAGTACTTC.

This clonotype was seen ten or more times. The rearrangement joins TRBV6-2 or TRBV6-3 to TRBJ2-7, with D possibly TRBD1 on 6 matching bases. The V and J ends lost 0 bases and 3 bases respectively, with 18 bases between them. CDR1 and CDR2 (germline): MNHEY, SVGEGT. The CDR3 runs 17 residues. DNA of the CDR3: TGTGCCAGCAGTTACTCGGTCCCACAGGGTAAAAACTACGAGCAGTACTTC. Translated: CASSYSVPQGKNYEQYF.

This clonotype was counted many times. The chain uses TRBV12-3 or TRBV12-4 and TRBJ1-5; perhaps TRBD1 as D (6 bases). The CDR3 covers 15 residues. V was cut by 5 bases and J by 3 bases, with 14 bases left in between. CDR3: CASSAQTGPNQPQHF. CDR3 nucleotides: TGTGCCAGCAGTGCCCAGACAGGTCCCAATCAGCCCCAGCATTTT.

This clonotype was observed at least ten times. The chain employs TRBV29-1 and TRBJ1-1, with D perhaps TRBD1 (5 bases). The germline CDR1 and CDR2 sequences are SQVTM and ANQGSEA. The CDR3 sequence is 14 residues long. V dropped 4 bases and J dropped 6 bases, with 18 bases sitting between them. CDR3 sequence reads: CSVGLNKDRSEAFF. DNA of the CDR3: TGCAGCGTTGGACTGAACAAAGACAGATCTGAAGCTTTCTTT.

In this sample, this clonotype turned up many times. The chain carries TRBV5-1 and TRBJ2-7; D may be TRBD1 or TRBD2 (5 bases each). CDR1 is SGHRS, CDR2 YFSETQ, per germline. The CDR3 has 15 residues. V lost 0 bases and J lost 3, with 13 bases in between. The DNA for the CDR3 is TGCGCCAGCAGCTTGGTGGGGGAAACGGGCTACGAGCAGTACTTC. Amino acids: CASSLVGETGYEQYF.